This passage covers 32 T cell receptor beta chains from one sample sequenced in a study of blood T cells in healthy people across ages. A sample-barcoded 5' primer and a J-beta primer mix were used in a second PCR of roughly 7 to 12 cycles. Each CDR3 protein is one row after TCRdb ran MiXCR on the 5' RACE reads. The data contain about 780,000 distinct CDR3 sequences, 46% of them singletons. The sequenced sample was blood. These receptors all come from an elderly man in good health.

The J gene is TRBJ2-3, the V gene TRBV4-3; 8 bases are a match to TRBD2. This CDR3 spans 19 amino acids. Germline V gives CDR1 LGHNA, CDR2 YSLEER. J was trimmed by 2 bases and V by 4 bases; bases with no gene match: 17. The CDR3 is CASSLGRIRGSGNTDTQYF. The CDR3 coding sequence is TGCGCCAGCAGCCTAGGGAGAATCAGGGGTAGCGGGAACACAGATACGCAGTATTTT.

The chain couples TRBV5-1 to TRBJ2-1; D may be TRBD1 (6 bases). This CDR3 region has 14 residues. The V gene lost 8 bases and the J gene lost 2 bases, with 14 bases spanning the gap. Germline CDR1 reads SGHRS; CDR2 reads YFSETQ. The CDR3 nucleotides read TGCGCCAGTAACCCCGGGACAACCTACAATGAGCAGTTCTTC. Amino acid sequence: CASNPGTTYNEQFF.

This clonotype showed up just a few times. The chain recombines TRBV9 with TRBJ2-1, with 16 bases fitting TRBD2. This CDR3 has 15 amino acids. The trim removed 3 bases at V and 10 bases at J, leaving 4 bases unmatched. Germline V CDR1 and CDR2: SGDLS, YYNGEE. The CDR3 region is CASSAGTSGRAEQFF. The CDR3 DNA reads TGTGCCAGCAGCGCTGGGACTAGCGGGAGGGCCGAGCAGTTCTTC.

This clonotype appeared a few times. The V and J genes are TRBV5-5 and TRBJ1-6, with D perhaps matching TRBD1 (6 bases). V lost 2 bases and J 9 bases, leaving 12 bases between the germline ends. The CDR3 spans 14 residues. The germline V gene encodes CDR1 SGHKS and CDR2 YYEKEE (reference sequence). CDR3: CASSFQGSGSPLHF. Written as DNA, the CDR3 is TGTGCCAGCAGCTTTCAGGGGAGCGGTTCACCCCTCCACTTT.

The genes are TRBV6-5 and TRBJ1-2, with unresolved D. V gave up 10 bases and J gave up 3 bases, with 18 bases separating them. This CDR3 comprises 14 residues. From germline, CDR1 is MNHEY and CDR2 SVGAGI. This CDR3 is CATSPPGGYYGYTF. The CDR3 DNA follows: TGTGCCACCTCTCCCCCAGGAGGATACTATGGCTACACCTTC.

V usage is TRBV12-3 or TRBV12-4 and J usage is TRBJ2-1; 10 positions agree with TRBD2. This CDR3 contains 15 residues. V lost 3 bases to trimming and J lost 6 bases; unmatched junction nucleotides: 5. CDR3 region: CASSFTGTSANEQFF. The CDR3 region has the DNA TGTGCCAGCAGTTTCACCGGGACTAGCGCCAATGAGCAGTTCTTC.

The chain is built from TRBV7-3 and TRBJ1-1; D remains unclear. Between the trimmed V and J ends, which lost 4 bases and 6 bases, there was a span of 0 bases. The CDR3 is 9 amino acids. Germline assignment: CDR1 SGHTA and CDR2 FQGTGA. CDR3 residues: CASSSEAFF. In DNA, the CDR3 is TGTGCCAGCAGCTCTGAAGCTTTCTTT. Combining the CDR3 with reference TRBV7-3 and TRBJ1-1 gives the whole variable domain GAGVSQTPSNKVTEKGKYVELRCDPISGHTALYWYRQSLGQGPEFLIYFQGTGAADDSGLPNDRFFAVRPEGSVSTLKIQRTERGDSAVYLCASSSEAFFGQGTRLTVV.

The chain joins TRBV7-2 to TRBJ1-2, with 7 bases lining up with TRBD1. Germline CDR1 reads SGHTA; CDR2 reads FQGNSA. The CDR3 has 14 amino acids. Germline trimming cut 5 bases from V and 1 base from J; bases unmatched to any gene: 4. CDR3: CASSDGDSNYGYTF. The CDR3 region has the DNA TGTGCCAGCAGCGATGGGGACAGTAACTATGGCTACACCTTC.

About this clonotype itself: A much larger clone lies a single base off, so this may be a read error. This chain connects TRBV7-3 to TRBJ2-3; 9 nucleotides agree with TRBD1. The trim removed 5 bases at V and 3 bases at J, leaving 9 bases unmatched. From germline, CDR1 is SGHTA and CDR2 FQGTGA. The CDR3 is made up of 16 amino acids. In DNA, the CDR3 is TGTGCCAGCAGCAGAACCGGGACAGGGACAACAGATACGCAGTATTTT. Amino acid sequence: CASSRTGTGTTDTQYF.

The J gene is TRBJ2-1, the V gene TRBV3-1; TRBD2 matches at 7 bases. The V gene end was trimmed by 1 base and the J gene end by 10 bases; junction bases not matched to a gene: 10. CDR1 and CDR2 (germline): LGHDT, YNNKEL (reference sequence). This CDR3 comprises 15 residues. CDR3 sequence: CASSQGGDYSQEQFF. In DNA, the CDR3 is TGTGCCAGCAGCCAAGGAGGGGACTACTCCCAAGAGCAGTTCTTC.

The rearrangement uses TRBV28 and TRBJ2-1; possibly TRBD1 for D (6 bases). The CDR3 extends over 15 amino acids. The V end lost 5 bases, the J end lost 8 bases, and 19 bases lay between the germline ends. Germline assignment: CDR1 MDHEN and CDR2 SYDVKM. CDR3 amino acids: CASSQGHGAPDEQFF. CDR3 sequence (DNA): TGTGCCAGCAGTCAGGGACATGGGGCCCCTGATGAGCAGTTCTTC.

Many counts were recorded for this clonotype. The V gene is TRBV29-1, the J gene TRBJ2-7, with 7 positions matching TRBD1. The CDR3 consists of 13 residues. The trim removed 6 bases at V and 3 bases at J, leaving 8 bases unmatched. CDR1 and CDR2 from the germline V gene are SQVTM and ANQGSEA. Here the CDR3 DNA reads TGCAGCGTGCGTCCCCAGGGGGTCTACGAGCAGTACTTC. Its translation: CSVRPQGVYEQYF.

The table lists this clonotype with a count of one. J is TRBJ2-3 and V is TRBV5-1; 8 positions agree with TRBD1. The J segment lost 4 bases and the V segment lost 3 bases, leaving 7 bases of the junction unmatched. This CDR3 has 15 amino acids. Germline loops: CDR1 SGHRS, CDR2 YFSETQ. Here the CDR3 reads CASSYRTGFSDTQYF. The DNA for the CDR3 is TGCGCCAGCAGCTACCGGACAGGGTTTTCAGATACGCAGTATTTT.

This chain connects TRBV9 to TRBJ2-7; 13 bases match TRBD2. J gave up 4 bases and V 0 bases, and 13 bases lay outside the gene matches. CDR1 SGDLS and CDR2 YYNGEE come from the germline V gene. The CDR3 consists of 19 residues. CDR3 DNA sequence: TGTGCCAGCAGCGTAGGGTGGAGGACTAGCGGGAGCAGAGGTTACGAGCAGTACTTC. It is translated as CASSVGWRTSGSRGYEQYF.

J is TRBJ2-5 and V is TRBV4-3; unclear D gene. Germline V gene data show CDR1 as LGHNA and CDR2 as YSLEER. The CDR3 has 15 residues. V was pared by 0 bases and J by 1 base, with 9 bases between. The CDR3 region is CASSQEWGFQETQYF. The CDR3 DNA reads TGCGCCAGCAGCCAAGAGTGGGGATTCCAAGAGACCCAGTACTTC.

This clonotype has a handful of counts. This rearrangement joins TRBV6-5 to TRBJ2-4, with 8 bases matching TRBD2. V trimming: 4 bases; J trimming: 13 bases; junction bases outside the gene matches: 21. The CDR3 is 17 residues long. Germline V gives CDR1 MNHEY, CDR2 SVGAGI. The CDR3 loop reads CASSSPPQRLATSAQYF. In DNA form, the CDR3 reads TGTGCCAGCAGTTCCCCCCCGCAGCGACTAGCGACCTCAGCGCAGTACTTC.

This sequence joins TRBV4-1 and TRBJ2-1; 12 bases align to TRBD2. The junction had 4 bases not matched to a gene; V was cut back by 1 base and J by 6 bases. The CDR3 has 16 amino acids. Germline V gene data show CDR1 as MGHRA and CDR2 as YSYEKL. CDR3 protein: CASSQVPSGRVNEQFF. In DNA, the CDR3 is TGCGCCAGCAGCCAAGTTCCTAGCGGGAGGGTCAATGAGCAGTTCTTC.

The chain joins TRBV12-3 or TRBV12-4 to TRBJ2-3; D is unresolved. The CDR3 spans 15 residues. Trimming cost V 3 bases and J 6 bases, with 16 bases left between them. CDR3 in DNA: TGTGCCAGCAGTTTCGGCCTGTTCTTTGATGATACGCAGTATTTT. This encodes CASSFGLFFDDTQYF.

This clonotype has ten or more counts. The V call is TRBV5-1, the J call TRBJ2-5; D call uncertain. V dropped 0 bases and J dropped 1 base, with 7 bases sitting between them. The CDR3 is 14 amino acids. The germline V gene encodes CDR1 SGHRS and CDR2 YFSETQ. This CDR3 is CASSLGRRQETQYF. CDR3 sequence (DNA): TGCGCCAGCAGCTTGGGGCGACGCCAAGAGACCCAGTACTTC. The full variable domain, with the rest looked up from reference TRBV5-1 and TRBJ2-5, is KAGVTQTPRYLIKTRGQQVTLSCSPISGHRSVSWYQQTPGQGLQFLFEYFSETQRNKGNFPGRFSGRQFSNSRSEMNVSTLELGDSALYLCASSLGRRQETQYFGPGTRLLVL.

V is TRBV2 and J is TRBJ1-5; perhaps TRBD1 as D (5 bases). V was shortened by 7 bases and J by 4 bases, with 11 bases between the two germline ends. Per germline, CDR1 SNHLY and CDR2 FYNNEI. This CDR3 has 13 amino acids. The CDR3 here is CASTRQLNQPQHF. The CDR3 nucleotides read TGTGCCAGCACCAGACAGCTGAATCAGCCCCAGCATTTT.

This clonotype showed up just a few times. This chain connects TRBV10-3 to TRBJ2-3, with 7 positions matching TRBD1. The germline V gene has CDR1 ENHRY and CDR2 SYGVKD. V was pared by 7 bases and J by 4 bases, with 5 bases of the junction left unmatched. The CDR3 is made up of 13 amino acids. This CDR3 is CAITSGTADTQYF. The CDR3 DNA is TGTGCCATCACCTCAGGGACAGCAGATACGCAGTATTTT.

The CDR3 spells CAISEVSGTYLRGQYF. CDR3 nucleotide sequence: TGTGCCATCAGTGAAGTAAGCGGGACCTATCTTCGGGGGCAGTACTTC. The chain is built from TRBV10-3 and TRBJ2-4; 7 bases are a match to TRBD2. After removal of 3 bases from V and 13 bases from J, the junction contained 18 bases not matched to a gene. Per the germline V gene, CDR1 is ENHRY and CDR2 is SYGVKD. The CDR3 has 16 residues.

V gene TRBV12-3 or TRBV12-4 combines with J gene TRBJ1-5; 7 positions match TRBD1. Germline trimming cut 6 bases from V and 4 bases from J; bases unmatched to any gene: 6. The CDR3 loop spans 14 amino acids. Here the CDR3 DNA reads TGTGCCAGCAGCAATCAGGGGGGGAATCAGCCCCAGCATTTT. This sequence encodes CASSNQGGNQPQHF.

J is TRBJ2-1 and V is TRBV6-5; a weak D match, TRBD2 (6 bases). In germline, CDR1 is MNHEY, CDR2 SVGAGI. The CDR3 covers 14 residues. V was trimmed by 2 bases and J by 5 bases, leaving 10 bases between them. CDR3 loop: CASSYRGSNNEQFF. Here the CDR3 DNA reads TGTGCCAGCAGTTACCGGGGGAGCAACAATGAGCAGTTCTTC.

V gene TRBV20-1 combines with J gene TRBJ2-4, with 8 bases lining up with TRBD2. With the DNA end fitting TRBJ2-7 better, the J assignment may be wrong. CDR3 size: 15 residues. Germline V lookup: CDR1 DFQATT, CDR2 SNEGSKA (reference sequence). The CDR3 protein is CSARDAGGGIYEQYF. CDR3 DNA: TGCAGTGCTAGAGATGCCGGGGGGGGTATCTACGAGCAGTACTTC.

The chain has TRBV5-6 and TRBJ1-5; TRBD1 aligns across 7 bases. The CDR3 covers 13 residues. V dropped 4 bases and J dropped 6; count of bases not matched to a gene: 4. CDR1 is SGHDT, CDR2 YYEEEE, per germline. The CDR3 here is CASSRDRAQPQHF. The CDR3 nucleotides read TGTGCCAGCAGCAGAGACAGGGCTCAGCCCCAGCATTTT.

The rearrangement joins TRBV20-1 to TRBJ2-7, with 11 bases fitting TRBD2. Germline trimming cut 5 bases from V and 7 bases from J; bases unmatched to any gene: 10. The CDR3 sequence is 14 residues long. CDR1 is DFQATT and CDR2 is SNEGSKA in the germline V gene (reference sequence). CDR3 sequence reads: CSAQLAGGVNEQYF. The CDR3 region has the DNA TGCAGTGCTCAGCTAGCGGGAGGAGTTAATGAGCAGTACTTC.

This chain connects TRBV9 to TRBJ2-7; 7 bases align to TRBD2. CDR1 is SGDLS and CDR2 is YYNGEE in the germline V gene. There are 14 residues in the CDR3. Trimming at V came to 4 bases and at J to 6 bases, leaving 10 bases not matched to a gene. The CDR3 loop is CASSSRDYTREQYF. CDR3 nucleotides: TGTGCCAGCAGCTCCCGGGACTACACCCGCGAGCAGTACTTC.

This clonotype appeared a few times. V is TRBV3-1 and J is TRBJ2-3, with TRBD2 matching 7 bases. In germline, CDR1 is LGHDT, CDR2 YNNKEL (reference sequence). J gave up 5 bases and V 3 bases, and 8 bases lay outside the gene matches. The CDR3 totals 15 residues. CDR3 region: CASSQDAGVIDTQYF. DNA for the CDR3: TGTGCCAGCAGCCAGGATGCGGGAGTTATAGATACGCAGTATTTT.

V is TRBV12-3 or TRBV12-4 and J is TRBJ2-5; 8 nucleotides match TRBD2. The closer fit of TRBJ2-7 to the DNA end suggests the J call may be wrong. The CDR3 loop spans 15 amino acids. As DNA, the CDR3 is TGTGCCAGCAGATGGAGAGCGGGAGAGTGGAACGAGCAGTACTTC. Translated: CASRWRAGEWNEQYF.

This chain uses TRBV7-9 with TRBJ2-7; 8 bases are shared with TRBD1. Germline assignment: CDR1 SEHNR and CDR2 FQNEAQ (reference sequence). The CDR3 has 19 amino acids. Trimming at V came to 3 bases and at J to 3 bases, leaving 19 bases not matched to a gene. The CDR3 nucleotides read TGTGCCAGCAGCTTGAGAGGAGGGGGATCAGGACAGGGCCACTACGAGCAGTACTTC. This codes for CASSLRGGGSGQGHYEQYF. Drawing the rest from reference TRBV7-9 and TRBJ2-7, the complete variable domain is DTGVSQNPRHKITKRGQNVTFRCDPISEHNRLYWYRQTLGQGPEFLTYFQNEAQLEKSRLLSDRFSAERPKGSFSTLEIQRTEQGDSAMYLCASSLRGGGSGQGHYEQYFGPGTRLTVT.

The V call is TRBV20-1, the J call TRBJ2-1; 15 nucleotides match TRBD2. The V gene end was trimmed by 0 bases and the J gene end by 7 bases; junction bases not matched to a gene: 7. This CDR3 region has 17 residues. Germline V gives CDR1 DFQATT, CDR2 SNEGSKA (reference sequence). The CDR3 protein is CSARDSGTSGRMNEQFF. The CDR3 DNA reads TGCAGTGCTAGAGATTCTGGGACTAGCGGGAGGATGAATGAGCAGTTCTTC.